This T cell receptor beta chain came from a study of glioma-infiltrating T cells. The iRepertoire nested amplicon-rescue multiplex PCR amplified TCR alpha and beta CDR3s from RNA. Tissue mRNA or PBMC total RNA, about 85-400 ng, went into one-step reverse transcription and amplification. TCRdb re-called the multiplex PCR reads with MiXCR, one entry per CDR3 protein. The sample shows some 99,000 distinct CDR3 sequences, 20% to 25% of them seen only once. Study results and limitations: Only very few CDR3 sequences appeared in both tissue and blood. Gliomas, especially low-grade, showed above-expected tissue-blood divergence; non-neoplastic patients showed below.

Trimming took 4 bases from V and 4 from J; bases not matched to a gene: 6. This CDR3 region has 15 residues. Germline assignment: CDR1 LGHNA and CDR2 YNFKEQ. This clonotype was seen at least ten times. No antigen is known for it. The source material was glioma tissue, nonneoplastic brain tissue, or PBMCs (not recorded which). This clonotype was obtained from a human donor with low-grade glioma or glioblastoma, undergoing nonglioma brain surgery, or in good health (not recorded which). This rearrangement joins TRBV4-2 to TRBJ1-1; 10 bases are shared with TRBD1. The CDR3 spells CASSRTGQGVTEAFF. The CDR3 region has the DNA TGTGCCAGCAGCCGGACCGGACAGGGGGTCACTGAAGCTTTCTTT.